Given below is one T cell receptor beta chain in context. Its antigen is still unknown. Each TCR cDNA molecule bore a unique molecular identifier. TCRdb itself ran the 5' RACE reads through MiXCR, one entry per CDR3 protein. The data contain 16,000 or so distinct CDR3 sequences, about 5.8% of them singletons. This entry belongs to a study of spatial heterogeneity in lung cancer. General study findings and limits: The number of expanded tumor alpha and beta chains correlated with mutation number.

Indicated time point: sample taken at primary tumor resection. Sequencing covered unsorted whole RNA taken from tumor, nontumor lung or frozen PBMC. Looked up from germline, CDR1 is SEHNR and CDR2 is FQNEAQ (reference sequence). CDR3 length: 15 amino acids. V dropped 1 base and J dropped 4; count of bases not matched to a gene: 6. The specimen comprised lung tumor tissue, sampled at surgery. The receptor's source is a female donor with early-stage non-small cell lung cancer. The V call is TRBV7-9, the J call TRBJ2-7, with 8 bases that match TRBD1. As DNA, the CDR3 is TGTGCCAGCAGCTTAGTCCGGGACAGGCTGTACGAGCAGTACTTC. Its translation: CASSLVRDRLYEQYF.